The rows below give T cell receptor beta chains drawn from one sample of a study of control samples from healthy donors and cancer patients. Produced via immunoSEQ multiplex PCR; TCRdb's table is partial and in-frame only. The table shows 65,000 to 90,000 clones, with more than 75% occurring only once. Sample: blood. These receptors were obtained from a man in his fifties or sixties in good health. The CDR3 runs from the conserved cysteine through the conserved F or W. D genes are given only for firm matches.

V gene	J gene	D gene	CDR3 protein	CDR3 DNA
TRBV18	TRBJ2-2	TRBD1	CASSPTQGTNTGELFF	TGTGCCAGCTCACCCACACAGGGGACGAACACCGGGGAGCTGTTTTTT
TRBV5-1	TRBJ2-1	TRBD1	CASSTAGTGIYNEQFF	TGCGCCAGCAGTACGGCCGGGACAGGGATTTACAATGAGCAGTTCTTC
TRBV11-3	TRBJ2-1	TRBD2	CASSLDPLAGRNLDEQFF	TGTGCCAGCAGCTTAGACCCCCTAGCGGGGAGAAACCTGGATGAGCAGTTCTTC
TRBV5-8	TRBJ1-5	TRBD1	CASSSRDSPSNQPQHF	TGTGCCAGCAGCTCACGGGACAGCCCTAGCAATCAGCCCCAGCATTTT
TRBV25-1	TRBJ2-3	.	CASSDPKGPDTQYF	TGTGCCAGCAGTGACCCCAAGGGACCAGATACGCAGTATTTT
TRBV4-3	TRBJ2-3	TRBD2	CASSQDLGPGGPTDTQYF	TGCGCCAGCAGCCAAGATCTTGGGCCGGGAGGGCCCACAGATACGCAGTATTTT
TRBV2	TRBJ2-1	.	CASSAGTGPHHEQFF	TGTGCCTCATCCGCCGGAACAGGGCCACACCATGAGCAGTTCTTC
TRBV13	TRBJ2-7	.	CASSLGGGEQYF	TGTGCCAGCAGCCTAGGGGGGGGCGAGCAGTACTTC
TRBV6-5	TRBJ1-2	.	CASSNSEGGVSGYTF	TGTGCCAGCAGTAACTCGGAGGGGGGAGTAAGTGGCTACACCTTC
TRBV6-2/TRBV6-3	TRBJ1-4	TRBD1	CASSFVGQLGEKLFF	TGTGCCAGCAGTTTCGTGGGACAGCTAGGAGAAAAACTGTTTTTT